This TCR beta chain was retrieved from a study of CD4+ T cells in melanoma. CDR3 length equals 14 residues. The germline gives CDR1 MNHEY, CDR2 SVGAGI. Trimming removed 1 base at V and 4 bases at J, with 10 bases between. Note on this clone: What it binds is unknown.

Profiled with immunoSEQ multiplex PCR; TCRdb holds only in-frame clones, not every one. The sample lists roughly 16,000 clones, roughly 76% occurring once. Study outcomes and limitations: CD8+ T cell, macrophage and B cell function reportedly correlated with neoantigen-specific CD4+ T cells. Reportedly, melanoma neoantigen-specific CD4+ T cells showed varied differentiation states.

The sequenced material came from cells from a culture (not recorded whether cultured in vitro). This sequence joins TRBV6-5 and TRBJ1-2; D is ambiguous. The TCR comes from a human donor with melanoma. For the CDR3, the DNA is TGTGCCAGCAGTTACTTGGGTGGAGGCTATGGCTACACCTTC. It encodes CASSYLGGGYGYTF.